These 8 T cell receptor beta chains originate from one sample sequenced in a study of chemoradiotherapy in HPV16-positive cancers. Produced via immunoSEQ multiplex PCR; TCRdb's table is partial and in-frame only. The sample lists some 35,000 clones; around 92% were seen once. Sequencing was performed on blood, taken from a patient who underwent chemoradiotherapy. The origin of the receptors is a human donor with HPV-associated anogenital cancer.

The chain links TRBV27 to TRBJ1-3; maybe TRBD1 (5 bases). This CDR3 has 18 residues. Trimming took off 5 bases at V and 0 bases at J, with 20 bases between the two ends. The V gene's germline CDR1 is MNHEY and CDR2 SMNVEV (reference sequence). CDR3 DNA sequence: TGTGCCAGCAGTCCGCATCTTGAACAGGACTACTCTGGAAACACCATATATTTT. This gives the protein CASSPHLEQDYSGNTIYF.

V usage is TRBV7-2 and J usage is TRBJ1-2; D uncertain. Trimming pared 0 bases from V and 2 bases from J, leaving 7 bases between. The CDR3 is made up of 14 amino acids. Germline V lookup: CDR1 SGHTA, CDR2 FQGNSA. The CDR3 DNA reads as TGTGCCAGCAGCTTAGCTGGGTCCAACTATGGCTACACCTTC. Protein sequence: CASSLAGSNYGYTF.

The chain couples TRBV7-2 to TRBJ2-7, with D unclear. The CDR3 extends over 13 amino acids. Deletions cut 0 bases from V and 4 bases from J, with 7 bases between. The germline V gene encodes CDR1 SGHTA and CDR2 FQGNSA. CDR3 loop: CASSLAVSYEQYF. CDR3 nucleotide sequence: TGTGCCAGCAGCTTAGCAGTCTCATACGAGCAGTACTTC. Full variable domain (missing parts from reference TRBV7-2 and TRBJ2-7): GAGVSQSPSNKVTEKGKDVELRCDPISGHTALYWYRQSLGQGLEFLIYFQGNSAPDKSGLPSDRFSAERTGGSVSTLTIQRTQQEDSAVYLCASSLAVSYEQYFGPGTRLTVT.

V gene TRBV7-9 combines with J gene TRBJ1-1; tentative D call: TRBD1 (5 bases). The CDR3 extends over 16 amino acids. V dropped 5 bases and J dropped 3 bases, with 19 bases sitting between them. Germline CDR1 is SEHNR and CDR2 is FQNEAQ (reference sequence). CDR3 sequence (DNA): TGTGCCAGCAGCCCGGGGGAGCACCTGAGGGACACTGAAGCTTTCTTT. Translated, it gives CASSPGEHLRDTEAFF.

V usage is TRBV4-1 and J usage is TRBJ2-5; 8 bases are a match to TRBD1. This CDR3 is 16 amino acids long. Germline CDR1 is MGHRA and CDR2 is YSYEKL. V lost 3 bases to trimming and J lost 2 bases; unmatched junction nucleotides: 8. CDR3 in DNA: TGCGCCAGCAGCCAGGATGGGGGGACAGGACAAGAGACCCAGTACTTC. The encoded protein is CASSQDGGTGQETQYF.

This clone is a singleton in its sample. V is TRBV6-1 and J is TRBJ2-2, with D possibly TRBD1 on 6 matching bases. This CDR3 region has 14 residues. V shed 9 bases and J shed 3 bases, with 14 bases lying between them. Germline values: CDR1 MNHNS, CDR2 SASEGT. CDR3 loop: CASDRIRDTGELFF. The CDR3 DNA reads as TGTGCCAGTGACAGGATCAGGGACACCGGGGAGCTGTTTTTT.

This clone was seen only once. Here the CDR3 DNA reads TGTGCCAGCTCACCATGGGACAGGGGATCGAACACTGAAGCTTTCTTT. It encodes CASSPWDRGSNTEAFF. This rearrangement joins TRBV18 to TRBJ1-1; 10 bases match TRBD1. The CDR3 totals 16 residues. Germline V gene lookup returns CDR1 KGHSH and CDR2 LQKENI. V lost 2 bases to trimming and J lost 1 base; unmatched junction nucleotides: 4.

The chain employs TRBV11-2 and TRBJ1-3, with 9 bases identical to TRBD1. Germline V gene lookup returns CDR1 SGHAT and CDR2 FQNNGV. CDR3 length: 16 amino acids. V was pared by 5 bases and J by 4 bases, with 9 bases of the junction left unmatched. CDR3 amino acids: CASSLTRGQGGNTIYF. CDR3 in DNA: TGTGCCAGCAGCCTAACAAGGGGACAGGGAGGAAACACCATATATTTT. Full variable domain (missing parts from reference TRBV11-2 and TRBJ1-3): EAGVAQSPRYKIIEKRQSVAFWCNPISGHATLYWYQQILGQGPKLLIQFQNNGVVDDSQLPKDRFSAERLKGVDSTLKIQPAKLEDSAVYLCASSLTRGQGGNTIYFGEGSWLTVV.